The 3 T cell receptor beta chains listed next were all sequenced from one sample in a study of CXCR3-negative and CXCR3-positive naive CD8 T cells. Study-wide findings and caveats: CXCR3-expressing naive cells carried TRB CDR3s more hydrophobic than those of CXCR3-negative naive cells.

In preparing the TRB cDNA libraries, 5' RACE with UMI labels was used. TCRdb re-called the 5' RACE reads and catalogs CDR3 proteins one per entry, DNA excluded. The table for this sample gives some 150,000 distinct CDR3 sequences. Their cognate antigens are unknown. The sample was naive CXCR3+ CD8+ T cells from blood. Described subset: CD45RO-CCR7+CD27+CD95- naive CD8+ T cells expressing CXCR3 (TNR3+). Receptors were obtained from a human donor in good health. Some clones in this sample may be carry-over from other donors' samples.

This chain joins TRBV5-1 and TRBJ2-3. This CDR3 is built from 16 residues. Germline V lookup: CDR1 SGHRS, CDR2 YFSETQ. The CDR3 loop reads CASSLYSSDSTDTQYF.

CDR3 amino acids: CASSYSGTSYNEQFF. This chain links TRBV6-2 or TRBV6-3 with TRBJ2-1; the TCRdb call, TRBD1, lacks DNA for checking. The CDR3 loop spans 15 amino acids. Germline CDR1 reads MNHEY; CDR2 reads SVGEGT.

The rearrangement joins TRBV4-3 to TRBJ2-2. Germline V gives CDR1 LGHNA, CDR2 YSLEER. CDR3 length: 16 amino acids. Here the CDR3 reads CASSQGWWGSTGELFF.